This T cell receptor (beta chain) stems from a study of CD8+ T cells in alopecia areata. Germline CDR1 is SQVTM and CDR2 is ANQGSEA. CDR3 size: 14 residues. Trimming took 4 bases from V and 0 from J, leaving 12 bases between them. In this sample, this clone turned up once. Specified treatment: oral pan-JAK inhibitor, 5-10 mg twice daily. Extraction and reverse transcription of RNA yielded cDNA as the sequencing template. TCRdb keeps only in-frame clones here, not all; method: immunoSEQ multiplex PCR. The repertoire includes about 120,000 clones, around 60% of them detected once, and under 7.5% sits in the top ten.

The sequencing here drew on CD4+ T cells sorted from blood, taken at week 4, from a patient treated with tofacitinib. The chain has TRBV29-1 and TRBJ1-1; D might be TRBD1 (5 bases). The receptor was derived from a human donor with alopecia areata. For the CDR3, the DNA is TGCAGCGTTGTGGGACCTTACCTGAACACTGAAGCTTTCTTT. Translation: CSVVGPYLNTEAFF. The whole variable domain, remainder taken from reference TRBV29-1 and TRBJ1-1, is SAVISQKPSRDICQRGTSLTIQCQVDSQVTMMFWYRQQPGQSLTLIATANQGSEATYESGFVIDKFPISRPNLTFSTLTVSNMSPEDSSIYLCSVVGPYLNTEAFFGQGTRLTVV.